This T cell receptor (beta chain) comes out of a study of early T cells in non-severe SARS-CoV-2 infection. The overall study: Alpha and beta chains were unpaired, from unsorted whole-blood bulk RNA.

From the 5' RACE reads, TCRdb called clonotypes with MiXCR, one entry per CDR3 protein. The sample contains fewer than 75,000 distinct CDR3 sequences, 20% to 25% of which appear only once. Germline V gene sequence: CDR1 SGHNT, CDR2 YYREEE (reference sequence). The V end lost 4 bases, the J end lost 0 bases, and 16 bases lay between the germline ends. This CDR3 has 16 amino acids. This sequence joins TRBV5-4 and TRBJ1-1, with unresolved D. The receptor comes from an adult who was a healthcare worker with PCR-confirmed SARS-CoV-2 infection or an uninfected control (not recorded which). The specimen was whole blood, collected at baseline. DNA of the CDR3: TGTGCCAGCAGCACTGAGCCGTTTAGTATGAACACTGAAGCTTTCTTT. Translating it yields CASSTEPFSMNTEAFF.